This T cell receptor beta chain was profiled in a study of prognosis after radiotherapy for stage I lung cancer. Across the whole study: Radiotherapy: SBRT, 3 to 5 fractions, biologically effective dose at least 100 Gy.

The CDR3 has 13 amino acids. CDR1 and CDR2 (germline): KGHDR, SFDVKD. The genomic DNA TCR beta CDR3 region underwent two rounds of multiplex PCR. The first PCR round targeted every TRBV and TRBJ gene with specific primers. MiXCR was run by TCRdb on the multiplex PCR reads, yielding one entry per CDR3 protein. Of some 15,000 distinct CDR3 sequences listed, 55% to 60% were seen once; the top ten hold under 30%. Comment on this clonotype: The junction departs from the called germline gene at one end, perhaps through a read error.

The source was PBMCs, collected before or after stereotactic body radiation therapy (not recorded which). This receptor was taken from a donor at least 50 years old with non-small cell lung cancer. This rearrangement joins TRBV24-1 to TRBJ1-4; TRBD1 might be the D (6 bases). The CDR3 spells CATSTGTDEKLFF. The CDR3 DNA reads as TGCGCCACCAGTACAGGGACGGATGAAAAACTGTTTTTT.